This T cell receptor beta chain appears in the sequencing data of a study of T cell responses to AZD1222 COVID-19 vaccine. Whole-study findings and limits: Repertoires in all cases were sampled only once the peak T cell response had passed. Among the donors, most were white British and more were female, and clonal diversity was possibly underestimated.

This CDR3 is 15 amino acids long. Between the trimmed V and J ends, which lost 1 base and 0 bases, there was a span of 7 bases. Germline V gene data show CDR1 as SEHNR and CDR2 as FQNEAQ (reference sequence). This clone was seen more than once but under ten times. Its antigen remains unidentified. Here immunoSEQ multiplex PCR was the method, and the copy in TCRdb shows in-frame clones only, minus some. The sample carries about 150,000 clones, 92% recorded once. This specimen consisted of peripheral blood, obtained on day 0 of AZD1222 vaccination. This clonotype was sampled from an adult in good health. This chain connects TRBV7-9 to TRBJ1-5; TRBD1 is a possible D gene (5 bases). The CDR3 nucleotides are TGTGCCAGCAGCTTAGGCAGGGATAGCAATCAGCCCCAGCATTTT. As protein: CASSLGRDSNQPQHF.